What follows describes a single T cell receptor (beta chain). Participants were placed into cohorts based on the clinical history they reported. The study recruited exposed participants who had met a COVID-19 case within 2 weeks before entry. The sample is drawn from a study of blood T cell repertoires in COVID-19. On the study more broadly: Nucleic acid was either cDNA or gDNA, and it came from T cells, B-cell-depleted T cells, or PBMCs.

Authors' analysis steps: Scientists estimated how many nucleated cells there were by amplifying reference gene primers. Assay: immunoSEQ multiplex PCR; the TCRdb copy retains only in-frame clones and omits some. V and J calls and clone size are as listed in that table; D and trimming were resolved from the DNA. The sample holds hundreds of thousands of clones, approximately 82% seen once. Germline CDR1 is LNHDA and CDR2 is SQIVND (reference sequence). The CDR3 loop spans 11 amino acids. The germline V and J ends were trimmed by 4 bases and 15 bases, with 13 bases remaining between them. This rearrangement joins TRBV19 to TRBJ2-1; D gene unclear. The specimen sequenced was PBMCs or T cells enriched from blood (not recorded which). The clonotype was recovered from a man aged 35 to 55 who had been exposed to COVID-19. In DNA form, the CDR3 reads TGTGCCAGTAGTACCCGGTATAGTCTGTTCTTC. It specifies CASSTRYSLFF.